This TCR beta chain was profiled in a study of OX40 agonist ivuxolimab in advanced cancers. Study-wide points: Researchers did not establish what antigens the expanded peripheral T cells target.

The CDR3 totals 13 residues. After removal of 7 bases from V and 4 bases from J, the junction contained 3 bases not matched to a gene. CDR1 and CDR2 from the germline V gene are KGHSH and LQKENI. Regarding this clone: The target antigen is unknown.

Produced via immunoSEQ multiplex PCR; TCRdb's table is partial and in-frame only. Here the sample spans fewer than 140,000 clones, 90% being singletons. Patients were ineligible given autoimmune disease history or systemic immunosuppression. The receptor comes from an adult with an advanced solid tumor such as melanoma, head and neck, liver or kidney cancer. The material was CD4+ or CD8+ T cells sorted from blood, obtained in a trial of the OX40 agonist ivuxolimab. The chain couples TRBV18 to TRBJ1-4; 7 bases are a match to TRBD1. CDR3 region: CASLQGINEKLFF. In nucleotides, the CDR3 is TGTGCCAGCTTACAGGGGATTAATGAAAAACTGTTTTTT.